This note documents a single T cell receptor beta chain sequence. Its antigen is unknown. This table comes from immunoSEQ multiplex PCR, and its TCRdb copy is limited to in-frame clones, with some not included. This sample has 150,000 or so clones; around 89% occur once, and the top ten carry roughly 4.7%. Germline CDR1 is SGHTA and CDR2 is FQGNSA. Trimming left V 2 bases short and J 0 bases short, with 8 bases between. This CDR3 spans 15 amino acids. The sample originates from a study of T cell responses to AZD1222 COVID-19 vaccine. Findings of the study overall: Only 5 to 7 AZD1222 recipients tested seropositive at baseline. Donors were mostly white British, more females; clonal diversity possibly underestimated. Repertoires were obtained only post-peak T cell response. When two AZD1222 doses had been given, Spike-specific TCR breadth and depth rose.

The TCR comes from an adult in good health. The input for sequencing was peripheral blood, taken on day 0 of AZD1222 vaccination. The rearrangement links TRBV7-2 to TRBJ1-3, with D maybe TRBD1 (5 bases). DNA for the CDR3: TGTGCCAGCAGCTTACAGGGAGGCTCTGGAAACACCATATATTTT. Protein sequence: CASSLQGGSGNTIYF.